This is a list of T cell receptor beta chains from one sample in a study of cytomegalovirus exposure and HLA in healthy donors. Sequencing used immunoSEQ multiplex PCR; TCRdb keeps in-frame clones, though not all of them. The sample lists around 150,000 clones, approximately 80% occurring once. Sequencing was performed on PBMCs. The receptor set was obtained from a man aged 35-49 years in good health and CMV-seronegative. CDR3s include the opening cysteine and the closing phenylalanine or tryptophan. The D gene is left open where the match is weak. Clone size is given for some rows only: seen once, a few or many times, or a class if the clone is expanded.

J gene,V gene,D gene,clone size,CDR3 DNA,CDR3 protein
TRBJ2-3,TRBV2,TRBD1,-,TGTGCCAGCAAGGGACAGGGCACAGATACGCAGTATTTT,CASKGQGTDTQYF
TRBJ2-7,TRBV29-1,TRBD2,few,TGCAGCGTGGGGGCGGGACTAGCGGGGGATCCCTACGAGCAGTACTTC,CSVGAGLAGDPYEQYF
TRBJ2-7,TRBV13,TRBD2,-,TGTGCCAGCAGCTTAGGACTAGCGGGAGGAGGGTCCTACGAGCAGTACTTC,CASSLGLAGGGSYEQYF
TRBJ1-2,TRBV28,-,-,TGTGCCAGCAGTTTATATTTCCAGGGGAGCAGTGGCTACACCTTC,CASSLYFQGSSGYTF
TRBJ2-5,TRBV7-6,TRBD2,-,TGTGCCAGCAGCACTACAGGGGCGGGGGGGCAAGAGACCCAGTACTTC,CASSTTGAGGQETQYF
TRBJ2-7,TRBV7-9,TRBD1,few,TGTGCCAGCAACCCCCTACAGGGGGATGGAATTTACGAGCAGTACTTC,CASNPLQGDGIYEQYF
TRBJ2-7,TRBV4-2,-,-,TGTGCCAGCAGCCAAGAGGCAGGGGCCTATTGGTACGAGCAGTACTTC,CASSQEAGAYWYEQYF
TRBJ2-7,TRBV6-1,TRBD2,-,TGTGCCAGCAGTGTGGGGGGGGGCTACGAGCAGTACTTC,CASSVGGGYEQYF
TRBJ2-2,TRBV27,TRBD2,-,TGTGCCAGCAGAGCGGGGGCCTTCACCGGGGAGCTGTTTTTT,CASRAGAFTGELFF
TRBJ2-3,TRBV15,TRBD1,-,TGTGCCACCAGCAGAATGACAGGGCCAGATACGCAGTATTTT,CATSRMTGPDTQYF
TRBJ1-1,TRBV18,TRBD1,-,TGTGCCAGCTCAGCATACACCGGGACAGCCACTGAAGCTTTCTTT,CASSAYTGTATEAFF
TRBJ2-3,TRBV15,TRBD1,-,TGTGCCACCAGCAGGGGACAGGACGCAGATACGCAGTATTTT,CATSRGQDADTQYF
TRBJ1-1,TRBV5-1,TRBD1,few,TGCGCCAGCAGCTTAGGGGACAGCAGAGCTGAAGCTTTCTTT,CASSLGDSRAEAFF
TRBJ1-2,TRBV4-3,-,-,TGCGCCAGCAGCCAAGTTACAGGGATTCCCCTCTATGGCTACACCTTC,CASSQVTGIPLYGYTF
TRBJ2-5,TRBV19,TRBD2,few,TGTGCCAGTAGTAGGGGAGGGCGAGAGACCCAGTACTTC,CASSRGGRETQYF
TRBJ2-5,TRBV29-1,-,-,TGCAGCGTTGTGATCGGAGGGGAGGAGACCCAGTACTTC,CSVVIGGEETQYF
TRBJ2-3,TRBV9,-,-,TGTGCCAGCAGCGCCCTAGCGGATACGCAGTATTTT,CASSALADTQYF